This is a list of T cell receptor beta chains from one sample in a study of blood T cell repertoires in COVID-19. Profiling relied on immunoSEQ multiplex PCR, and the TCRdb table lists in-frame clones only, not all of them. This sample yields 200,000 to 250,000 clones, of which around 86% are seen a single time; 5% to 6% belongs to the top ten. Sequencing input: peripheral blood. The receptor source for this set is a woman over 75 with COVID-19, enrolled during active disease. The conserved cysteine and the conserved F or W are not part of the CDR3 here. The order of the fields is V gene, J gene, CDR3 protein.

v_gene: TRBV10-3; j_gene: TRBJ1-3; CDR3aa: AIGTQGVSGNTIY
v_gene: TRBV6-5; j_gene: TRBJ1-2; CDR3aa: ASRAPGQGSYGYT
v_gene: TRBV27; j_gene: TRBJ1-6; CDR3aa: ASSSRTGGYNSPLH
v_gene: TRBV6-5; j_gene: TRBJ2-5; CDR3aa: ASSYSGQQETQY
v_gene: TRBV10-3; j_gene: TRBJ2-3; CDR3aa: AIRKTSGGTSTDTQY
v_gene: TRBV7-2; j_gene: TRBJ1-2; CDR3aa: ASSFQGFNYGYT
v_gene: TRBV27; j_gene: TRBJ2-5; CDR3aa: ASRQGFYQETQY
v_gene: TRBV9; j_gene: TRBJ1-1; CDR3aa: ASSFRQGSNTEAF
v_gene: TRBV4-1; j_gene: TRBJ2-1; CDR3aa: ASSQDRAAGGQNEQF
v_gene: TRBV7-2; j_gene: TRBJ1-3; CDR3aa: ASSSGTGATGNTIY
v_gene: TRBV10-3; j_gene: TRBJ2-1; CDR3aa: AISERGGGNEQF
v_gene: TRBV15; j_gene: TRBJ1-5; CDR3aa: ATSRGIGQGYNQPQH
v_gene: TRBV28; j_gene: TRBJ1-3; CDR3aa: ASSPPRFGNTIY
v_gene: TRBV9; j_gene: TRBJ1-3; CDR3aa: ASSQGGNTIY
v_gene: TRBV5-1; j_gene: TRBJ2-1; CDR3aa: ASSLLGTSGGTYNEQF
v_gene: TRBV28; j_gene: TRBJ1-5; CDR3aa: ASSSGGSGNQPQH
v_gene: TRBV7-2; j_gene: TRBJ2-5; CDR3aa: ASSSQASETQY
v_gene: TRBV2; j_gene: TRBJ2-1; CDR3aa: ASSPEALAGALNEQF
v_gene: TRBV19; j_gene: TRBJ2-2; CDR3aa: ASSGARITGELF
v_gene: TRBV10-3; j_gene: TRBJ1-1; CDR3aa: AISESAGREAF
v_gene: TRBV4-1; j_gene: TRBJ2-7; CDR3aa: ASSQKAQGAYEQY
v_gene: TRBV18; j_gene: TRBJ2-6; CDR3aa: ASSPAQGASGANVLT
v_gene: TRBV19; j_gene: TRBJ1-3; CDR3aa: ASIPGGSSGNTIY
v_gene: TRBV6-5; j_gene: TRBJ1-2; CDR3aa: ASSYGQGFGYT
v_gene: TRBV10-3; j_gene: TRBJ1-6; CDR3aa: AISEGTGSPLH
v_gene: TRBV9; j_gene: TRBJ1-1; CDR3aa: ASSVGQGNTEAF
v_gene: TRBV19; j_gene: TRBJ1-2; CDR3aa: ASSSGSGQVVYGYT
v_gene: TRBV7-3; j_gene: TRBJ2-3; CDR3aa: ASSLTATKTDTQY
v_gene: TRBV4-3; j_gene: TRBJ1-2; CDR3aa: ASSPGQGAGGYT
v_gene: TRBV28; j_gene: TRBJ1-5; CDR3aa: ASKGGNQPQH
v_gene: TRBV19; j_gene: TRBJ1-1; CDR3aa: ASSLQGVNTEAF
v_gene: TRBV14; j_gene: TRBJ1-2; CDR3aa: ASSQYNYGYT